The subject of this entry is one T cell receptor beta chain. No antigen is known for it. The data belong to a study of shared clonotypes between healthy human individuals. In the study overall: Two female and three male donors aged 18 to 49 were enrolled. Whole-study findings and limits: The expectation was that sequencing depth would affect clonotype sharing among donors.

Everyone who donated was a Caucasian adult who lived in Nashville, Tennessee. The CDR3 covers 14 residues. V shed 2 bases, J shed 3 bases, and the junction held 3 bases outside the gene matches. Germline assignment: CDR1 KGHSH and CDR2 LQKENI. Using ten immunoSEQ deep assay plates, investigators sequenced unsorted PBMC DNA. TCRdb keeps only in-frame clones here, not all; method: immunoSEQ multiplex PCR. The sample has about 600,000 clones; around 81% are singletons. This sequence joins TRBV18 and TRBJ2-5, with 7 bases fitting TRBD2. Sequencing was done on a sample of PBMCs. This TCR was sampled from a woman aged 40 to 50 in good health. Some clones in this sample may be carry-over from other donors' samples. The CDR3 coding sequence is TGTGCCAGCTCACCAGAGGCGGGAGAAGAGACCCAGTACTTC. This encodes CASSPEAGEETQYF.